This T cell receptor (beta chain) was obtained from a study of shared clonotypes between healthy human individuals. Per the germline V gene, CDR1 is GTSNPN and CDR2 is SVGIG (reference sequence). V lost 0 bases and J lost 2, with 8 bases in between. This CDR3 region has 13 residues. Sequencing used immunoSEQ multiplex PCR; TCRdb keeps in-frame clones, though not all of them. The sample lists 2.3 million or so clones, over 90% occurring once. This receptor was taken from a man younger than 30 in good health. Some clones in this sample may be carry-over from other donors' samples. V gene TRBV30 combines with J gene TRBJ2-7; tentative D call: TRBD1 (5 bases). Input material: naive CD4+ T cells from PBMCs. The subset was: CD45RA+ positively selected. This chain's CDR3 is CAWSVDSTYEQYF. The CDR3 DNA is TGTGCCTGGAGTGTTGACAGTACCTACGAGCAGTACTTC.